This entry features one T cell receptor beta chain sequence. The target antigen is unknown. The V end was cut by 3 bases, the J end by 10 bases, with 13 bases between. The CDR3 loop spans 13 amino acids. Germline V gives CDR1 MGHRA, CDR2 YSYEKL. This sample was taken from a study of PD-1 blockade in classical Hodgkin lymphoma. Whole-study findings and limits: A reduction in baseline TCR diversity was reportedly seen in newly diagnosed patients relative to healthy donors. The diversity seen at baseline in complete responders resembled that of newly diagnosed patients.

The patients all showed relapse after autologous stem cell transplantation, while their brentuximab vedotin exposure varied. Complete response, partial response or progressive disease were the best responses. The method was immunoSEQ multiplex PCR; TCRdb's version includes in-frame clones alone and lacks a portion of them. The sample lists about 94,000 clones; 80% to 90% were seen once. The sequenced sample was peripheral blood mononuclear cells (PBMCs), obtained before the second cycle of nivolumab. This TCR was sampled from a human donor with classical Hodgkin lymphoma. The chain links TRBV4-1 to TRBJ2-1; D unclear. The CDR3 DNA follows: TGCGCCAGCAGCCACGACCCGACCAGGGAGCAGTTCTTC. It specifies CASSHDPTREQFF.